This T cell receptor (beta chain) is drawn from a study of spatial heterogeneity in lung cancer. Study results and limitations: Counts of expanded intratumoral alpha and beta TCRs tracked tumor mutation counts.

The germline V gene encodes CDR1 DFQATT and CDR2 SNEGSKA (reference sequence). CDR3 size: 15 residues. Between the trimmed V and J ends, which lost 6 bases and 0 bases, there was a span of 12 bases. This clonotype appeared many times. The antigen is not known. Indicated time point: sample taken at primary tumor resection. Unsorted samples of tumor, nontumor lung or frozen PBMC had their whole RNA sequenced. TCRdb recomputed calls from the 5' RACE reads with MiXCR, one row per CDR3 protein. Of approximately 9,700 distinct CDR3 sequences in the sample, around 10% were seen once. The receptor's source is a male donor with early-stage non-small cell lung cancer. The chain uses TRBV20-1 and TRBJ2-6, with D unresolved. The input for sequencing was lung tumor tissue, taken at surgery. CDR3: CSASTFPSGANVLTF. In nucleotides, the CDR3 is TGCAGTGCATCAACCTTCCCCTCTGGGGCCAACGTCCTGACTTTC.